The TCR beta chain described here comes from a study of regulatory T cells in long-lasting Graves disease. At least ten counts were recorded for this clonotype. No antigen is known for it. Time point reported: newly diagnosed GD, antithyroid drugs for less than 3 months. Following extraction of RNA from PBMCs, that RNA was used to make the TCR library. Enrollment of patients was through an endocrinology department in Xi'an, China. Findings of the study overall: Newly diagnosed disease favored TRBV20-1 and TRBJ2-1 over persistent disease.

The germline V gene has CDR1 ENHRY and CDR2 SYGVKD. The V end was cut by 10 bases, the J end by 0 bases, with 7 bases between. This CDR3 is built from 13 residues. Researchers made TCR beta libraries by using iRepertoire HTBI primers and running Arm-PCR on CDR3 regions. Original processing methods: Taken together, the samples had 55 to 70 TRBV and some 15 TRBJ segments identified. Via MiXCR, TCRdb re-called the multiplex PCR reads, giving one row per CDR3 protein. The V and J calls and clone size are TCRdb's, not the authors'. Found here are approximately 490,000 distinct CDR3 sequences, around 15% of them singletons; the top ten hold 12%. These data also featured in a second study, about T cells in Graves' hyperthyroidism and ophthalmopathy.

The source of this sequence is a man in his forties or fifties with Graves disease. The J gene is TRBJ2-6, the V gene TRBV10-3, with no clear D. The material sequenced was peripheral blood mononuclear cells (PBMCs), taken at new diagnosis, from a patient treated with antithyroid drugs. The chain's CDR3 is CATTGSGANVLTF. The CDR3 nucleotides read TGTGCCACCACGGGCTCTGGGGCCAACGTCCTGACTTTC.